These T cell receptor beta chains were read from a single sample in a study of blood T cell repertoires in COVID-19. The assay was immunoSEQ multiplex PCR, and TCRdb's table has in-frame clones only and misses some. This sample has about 110,000 clones; around 89% occur once, and the top ten carry around 4.5%. The sequencing input was peripheral blood. The receptors here all came from a woman between 45 and 60 years old with acute or convalescent COVID-19. Both conserved end residues are part of each CDR3. Each record gives: CDR3 DNA, CDR3 protein, V gene, D gene, J gene. The D gene is left open where the match is weak.

cdr3_nt: TGTGCCAGCAGCTTAGGGACAGACTATGGCTACACCTTC
cdr3_aa: CASSLGTDYGYTF
v_call: TRBV7-9
d_call: .
j_call: TRBJ1-2

cdr3_nt: TGTGCCAGCAGTTACCCTTCCGGTAGTGGCTACACCTTC
cdr3_aa: CASSYPSGSGYTF
v_call: TRBV6-2/TRBV6-3
d_call: .
j_call: TRBJ1-2

cdr3_nt: TGTGCCATCAGTGAGTCGACAGGGTTGTTCTATGGCTACACCTTC
cdr3_aa: CAISESTGLFYGYTF
v_call: TRBV10-3
d_call: TRBD1
j_call: TRBJ1-2

cdr3_nt: TGTGCCAGTAGTGCCCGACAGGGACATCAGCCCCAGCATTTT
cdr3_aa: CASSARQGHQPQHF
v_call: TRBV19
d_call: TRBD1
j_call: TRBJ1-5

cdr3_nt: TGTGCCAGCAGCCAAGGAATCGGGGGATATGAAGCTTTCTTT
cdr3_aa: CASSQGIGGYEAFF
v_call: TRBV3-1/TRBV3-2
d_call: .
j_call: TRBJ1-1

cdr3_nt: TGTGCCAGCCGTAGGGTCGGGGACACTGAAGCTTTCTTT
cdr3_aa: CASRRVGDTEAFF
v_call: TRBV19
d_call: .
j_call: TRBJ1-1

cdr3_nt: TGTGCCAGCTCACCCTTCGACAGGGACACTGAAGCTTTCTTT
cdr3_aa: CASSPFDRDTEAFF
v_call: TRBV18
d_call: TRBD1
j_call: TRBJ1-1

cdr3_nt: TGTGCCAGCACCTCGGCCGGAGTCTACACTGAAGCTTTCTTT
cdr3_aa: CASTSAGVYTEAFF
v_call: TRBV6-5
d_call: .
j_call: TRBJ1-1

cdr3_nt: TGTGCCTGGAGTGGTCTTTATAGCACAGATACGCAGTATTTT
cdr3_aa: CAWSGLYSTDTQYF
v_call: TRBV30
d_call: .
j_call: TRBJ2-3

cdr3_nt: TGTGCCAGCAGCTTAGTTTGGGCTAGCAAGAACACCGGGGAGCTGTTTTTT
cdr3_aa: CASSLVWASKNTGELFF
v_call: TRBV7-2
d_call: .
j_call: TRBJ2-2